The 19 T cell receptor beta chains listed next were all sequenced from one sample in a study of T cells in Graves' hyperthyroidism and ophthalmopathy. What was amplified from RNA transcripts were TCR beta CDR3 regions. The HTBI primer set drove a first-round RT-PCR of the TCR CDR3. TCRdb reprocessed the multiplex PCR reads via MiXCR and lists one record per CDR3 protein. The sample lists around 450,000 distinct CDR3 sequences; roughly an eighth were seen once. The specimen sequenced was blood. Receptors originate from a woman under 30 with Graves' hyperthyroidism.

This clonotype was counted a few times. The chain uses TRBV29-1 and TRBJ2-7; D gene uncertain. Trimming took off 3 bases at V and 6 bases at J, with 15 bases between the two ends. The CDR3 runs to 13 residues. Looked up from germline, CDR1 is SQVTM and CDR2 is ANQGSEA. CDR3 nucleotides: TGCAGCGTTGAGTCTGATCGTACGTCCGAGCAGTACTTC. It specifies CSVESDRTSEQYF.

Turning to this clonotype: This may be a read error, as it is one base from a much larger clone. The chain has TRBV28 and TRBJ1-4, with 7 bases that match TRBD1. CDR3 length: 16 amino acids. Germline V CDR1 and CDR2: MDHEN, SYDVKM. V gave up 8 bases and J gave up 6 bases; unmatched junction bases: 15. CDR3 bases: TGTGCCAGCGGTCGATTAAGGGGGCAGGGGCATGAAAAACTGTTTTTT. Amino acids: CASGRLRGQGHEKLFF.

In this sample, this clonotype turned up many times. The rearrangement joins TRBV20-1 to TRBJ2-7; possibly TRBD1 for D (5 bases). The CDR3 has 15 residues. Per germline, CDR1 DFQATT and CDR2 SNEGSKA (reference sequence). The V end was cut by 5 bases, the J end by 2 bases, with 19 bases between. Written as DNA, the CDR3 is TGCAGTGCTTCCTATAGGGGCAGGATGACCTACGAGCAGTACTTC. Protein: CSASYRGRMTYEQYF.

This clonotype came up many times. This rearrangement joins TRBV2 to TRBJ2-7, with D possibly matching TRBD1 (6 bases). The CDR3 is 13 amino acids. Germline lookup yields CDR1 SNHLY and CDR2 FYNNEI. V lost 4 bases to trimming and J lost 6 bases, with 13 bases between them. CDR3 sequence reads: CASSGDRYGEQYF. In DNA form, the CDR3 reads TGTGCCAGCAGTGGCGACAGGTATGGCGAGCAGTACTTC.

This clonotype was observed many times. The chain combines TRBV20-1 with TRBJ2-2, with D possibly being TRBD1 or TRBD2 (7 bases each). Germline V lookup: CDR1 DFQATT, CDR2 SNEGSKA (reference sequence). The CDR3 spans 14 residues. Trimming left V 3 bases short and J 5 bases short, with 13 bases between. CDR3 sequence reads: CSARTSRGTGELFF. CDR3 bases: TGCAGTGCTAGGACTAGCAGGGGGACCGGGGAGCTGTTTTTT.

This clonotype was found a few times. This chain uses TRBV5-1 with TRBJ1-5; 7 nucleotides agree with TRBD1. V lost 0 bases and J lost 3; bases outside the gene matches: 6. The V gene's germline CDR1 is SGHRS and CDR2 YFSETQ. This CDR3 is 16 amino acids long. The CDR3 DNA follows: TGCGCCAGCAGCTTGGATGCGGACAGGTACAATCAGCCCCAGCATTTT. Its protein product is CASSLDADRYNQPQHF.

The table lists this clonotype with many counts. The chain carries TRBV7-2 and TRBJ2-3; D might be TRBD2 (6 bases). The CDR3 spans 15 residues. V was clipped by 1 base and J by 6 bases, with 14 bases between them. The germline CDR1 and CDR2 sequences are SGHTA and FQGNSA. The DNA of the CDR3 is TGTGCCAGCAGCTTAGAGGGTGGGAGCGGGGATACGCAGTATTTT. Its protein product is CASSLEGGSGDTQYF.

This clonotype has more than one count but fewer than ten. This may stem from a read error, because a much larger clone lies one nucleotide away. The V call is TRBV12-3 or TRBV12-4, the J call TRBJ2-3, with 10 bases lining up with TRBD2. This CDR3 contains 16 residues. This chain's CDR3 is CVSSRWASGSTDTQYF. DNA of the CDR3: TGTGTCAGCAGTCGATGGGCTAGCGGGAGTACAGATACGCAGTATTTT.

This clonotype has a handful of counts. The chain recombines TRBV19 with TRBJ2-1; the match to TRBD2 covers 11 bases. The CDR3 runs 15 residues. Unmatched junction bases numbered 3, after V lost 3 bases and J lost 5 bases. Germline CDR1 reads LNHDA; CDR2 reads SQIVND (reference sequence). CDR3 region: CASSITSGRNNEQFF. CDR3 DNA sequence: TGTGCCAGTAGTATTACTAGCGGGAGAAACAATGAGCAGTTCTTC.

This clonotype was seen at least ten times. The chain uses TRBV3-1 and TRBJ2-1, with TRBD2 matching over 7 bases. The CDR3 extends over 16 amino acids. Trimming at V came to 4 bases and at J to 5 bases, leaving 11 bases not matched to a gene. Germline CDR1 LGHDT, CDR2 YNNKEL (reference sequence). Here the CDR3 reads CASSPRFSGLNNEQFF. CDR3 nucleotide sequence: TGTGCCAGCAGCCCGCGATTTAGCGGGCTAAACAATGAGCAGTTCTTC.

This clonotype was observed many times. The J gene is TRBJ2-1, the V gene TRBV20-1, with a tentative D call TRBD2 (6 bases). From germline, CDR1 is DFQATT and CDR2 SNEGSKA (reference sequence). V lost 0 bases to trimming and J lost 5 bases, with 8 bases between them. This CDR3 is built from 13 residues. DNA for the CDR3: TGCAGTGCTAGAGAAGGCGGGAACAATGAGCAGTTCTTC. Amino acid sequence: CSAREGGNNEQFF.

This clonotype was detected ten times or more. V and J are TRBV5-6 and TRBJ2-7; weak D call: TRBD1 (6 bases). V gave up 4 bases and J gave up 7 bases, with 15 bases separating them. This CDR3 has 13 amino acids. The V gene's germline CDR1 is SGHDT and CDR2 YYEEEE. Written as DNA, the CDR3 is TGTGCCAGCAGCCCCACAGGGTTGAGGGAGCAGTACTTC. Translation: CASSPTGLREQYF. Full variable domain (missing parts from reference TRBV5-6 and TRBJ2-7): DAGVTQSPTHLIKTRGQQVTLRCSPKSGHDTVSWYQQALGQGPQFIFQYYEEEERQRGNFPDRFSGHQFPNYSSELNVNALLLGDSALYLCASSPTGLREQYFGPGTRLTVT.

At least ten counts were recorded for this clonotype. V and J are TRBV30 and TRBJ2-2; D gene ambiguous. V was pared by 0 bases and J by 6 bases, with 8 bases between. Germline V gene lookup returns CDR1 GTSNPN and CDR2 SVGIG (reference sequence). CDR3 length: 13 residues. This chain's CDR3 is CAWSVHSPGELFF. DNA for the CDR3: TGTGCCTGGAGTGTACACAGTCCCGGGGAGCTGTTTTTT.

This clonotype came up a few times. A read error is likely, as this CDR3 ends without the conserved phenylalanine or tryptophan. The rearrangement joins TRBV5-6 to TRBJ2-7; D might be TRBD2 (5 bases). V was pared by 2 bases and J by 2 bases, with 11 bases between. CDR3 length: 14 residues. Per germline, CDR1 SGHDT and CDR2 YYEEEE. CDR3 in DNA: TGTGCCAGCAGCTTAGGGTACGGGGCCTACGAGCAGTACCTC. This sequence encodes CASSLGYGAYEQYL.

This clonotype came up many times. The rearrangement uses TRBV28 and TRBJ2-2; 8 nucleotides match TRBD2. There are 16 residues in the CDR3. V was pared by 6 bases and J by 5 bases, with 11 bases of the junction left unmatched. Germline CDR1 and CDR2: MDHEN and SYDVKM. CDR3 region: CASRDRAGVFTGELFF. DNA of the CDR3: TGTGCCAGCAGAGACCGAGCGGGGGTGTTTACCGGGGAGCTGTTTTTT.

Notes on this clonotype: Possible read error: a much larger clone is one base away. V gene TRBV5-1 combines with J gene TRBJ1-5; weak D call: TRBD1 (5 bases). CDR3 size: 15 residues. Germline V CDR1 and CDR2: SGHRS, YFSETQ. The CDR3 region is CASSLLGVSDQPRHF. As DNA, the CDR3 is TGCGCCAGCAGCTTGTTAGGGGTGTCCGATCAGCCCCGGCATTTT.

This clonotype was counted a few times. The chain couples TRBV6-1 to TRBJ2-1; 7 positions match TRBD2. Germline loops: CDR1 MNHNS, CDR2 SASEGT. This CDR3 comprises 16 residues. V shed 8 bases, J shed 0 bases, and the junction held 10 bases outside the gene matches. CDR3 residues: CASGGVIMSSYNEQFF. The CDR3, as DNA: TGTGCCAGCGGGGGGGTGATCATGAGCTCCTACAATGAGCAGTTCTTC.

This clonotype showed up many times. The chain links TRBV28 to TRBJ2-1, with D tentatively TRBD1 (5 bases). The V end lost 0 bases, the J end lost 6 bases, and 12 bases lay between the germline ends. The CDR3 extends over 15 amino acids. Germline CDR1 and CDR2: MDHEN and SYDVKM. As DNA, the CDR3 is TGTGCCAGCAGTTTATGGACAGCCTTACGCAATGAGCAGTTCTTC. This gives the protein CASSLWTALRNEQFF.

This clonotype was seen only a few times. One end of the junction varies from germline; a read error may be responsible. The chain joins TRBV9 to TRBJ2-5; possible D gene TRBD1, 6 bases. Germline V gene lookup returns CDR1 SGDLS and CDR2 YYNGEE. This CDR3 contains 13 residues. The CDR3 sequence: CAGSVQGGETQYF. CDR3 coding DNA: TGTGCCGGCAGCGTACAGGGTGGGGAGACCCAGTACTTC.